The 30 T cell receptor beta chains below come from one sample, sequenced in a study of type 1 regulatory T cells. TCRdb itself ran the reads through MiXCR, one entry per CDR3 protein. The data contain roughly 21,000 distinct CDR3 sequences, 40% to 55% of them singletons. These receptors have no identified antigens. Sequenced: cultured T cells, either the whole culture or a sorted T cell fraction (not recorded which). The source of these receptors is a human donor in good health.

This chain uses TRBV18 with TRBJ1-2, with unresolved D. Per the germline V gene, CDR1 is KGHSH and CDR2 is LQKENI. V was shortened by 3 bases and J by 0 bases, with 11 bases between the two germline ends. The CDR3 runs to 15 residues. The CDR3 reads CASSPRGLANYGYTF. The CDR3 DNA sequence: TGTGCCAGCTCACCCCGAGGCTTAGCTAACTATGGCTACACCTTC. Using reference TRBV18 and TRBJ1-2 for the parts outside the CDR3, the full variable domain is NAGVMQNPRHLVRRRGQEARLRCSPMKGHSHVYWYRQLPEEGLKFMVYLQKENIIDESGMPKERFSAEFPKEGPSILRIQQVVRGDSAAYFCASSPRGLANYGYTFGSGTRLTVV.

The gene calls are TRBV20-1 and TRBJ1-1; 7 nucleotides match TRBD1. The J segment lost 9 bases and the V segment lost 3 bases, leaving 13 bases of the junction unmatched. Per germline, CDR1 DFQATT and CDR2 SNEGSKA (reference sequence). The CDR3 is made up of 14 amino acids. CDR3 DNA sequence: TGCAGTGCTAGCGGGCCGGACAGGCCCCTTCAAGCTTTCTTT. This codes for CSASGPDRPLQAFF.

This clonotype was counted only a few times. V is TRBV7-9 and J is TRBJ2-7; D may be TRBD1 or TRBD2 (5 bases each). The ends were cut back, 2 bases at V and 3 bases at J, with 17 bases in the middle. The CDR3 extends over 16 amino acids. Germline-derived CDR1 and CDR2 are SEHNR and FQNEAQ (reference sequence). CDR3 loop: CASSLRGGQGNYEQYF. For the CDR3, the DNA is TGTGCCAGCAGCTTAAGAGGCGGGCAGGGCAACTACGAGCAGTACTTC.

V and J are TRBV6-6 and TRBJ1-6; TRBD1 is a possible D gene (5 bases). V was cut by 2 bases and J by 1 base, with 6 bases left in between. Germline CDR1 and CDR2: MNHNY and SVGAGI (reference sequence). The CDR3 is 15 residues long. In DNA, the CDR3 is TGTGCCAGCAGTTACAGGGGTTCCTATAATTCACCCCTCCACTTT. Encoded protein: CASSYRGSYNSPLHF.

The CDR3 is CASSGNREGYSNQPQHF. In nucleotides, the CDR3 is TGTGCCAGCAGTGGGAACAGGGAGGGCTATAGCAATCAGCCCCAGCATTTT. The gene calls are TRBV2 and TRBJ1-5; D is perhaps TRBD1 (6 bases). The CDR3 has 17 residues. Trimming cost V 4 bases and J 0 bases, with 16 bases left between them. CDR1 is SNHLY and CDR2 is FYNNEI in the germline V gene.

The chain couples TRBV20-1 to TRBJ2-1, with TRBD1 as a possible D gene (6 bases). The CDR3 spans 13 residues. Per germline, CDR1 DFQATT and CDR2 SNEGSKA (reference sequence). V was cut by 4 bases and J by 6 bases, with 13 bases left in between. CDR3: CSANPQGLNEQFF. CDR3 sequence (DNA): TGCAGTGCTAATCCCCAGGGGCTCAATGAGCAGTTCTTC.

The chain joins TRBV18 to TRBJ1-1; D remains unclear. V was shortened by 3 bases and J by 3 bases, with 8 bases between the two germline ends. CDR1 KGHSH and CDR2 LQKENI come from the germline V gene. This CDR3 is 13 amino acids long. CDR3 loop: CASSPMRDTEAFF. As DNA, the CDR3 is TGTGCCAGCTCACCGATGCGAGACACTGAAGCTTTCTTT. The variable domain in full, with the rest retrieved from reference TRBV18 and TRBJ1-1, is NAGVMQNPRHLVRRRGQEARLRCSPMKGHSHVYWYRQLPEEGLKFMVYLQKENIIDESGMPKERFSAEFPKEGPSILRIQQVVRGDSAAYFCASSPMRDTEAFFGQGTRLTVV.

This chain links TRBV15 with TRBJ1-2; 7 nucleotides match TRBD1. V lost 0 bases and J lost 6; bases outside the gene matches: 7. CDR1 and CDR2 from the germline V gene are LNHNV and YYDKDF (reference sequence). This CDR3 has 15 amino acids. In DNA form, the CDR3 reads TGTGCCACCAGCAGAGATTTTCAACAGGGGAATGGCTACACCTTC. This codes for CATSRDFQQGNGYTF.

This chain uses TRBV29-1 with TRBJ1-5; 7 bases line up with TRBD1. Germline assignment: CDR1 SQVTM and CDR2 ANQGSEA. This CDR3 is 13 amino acids long. V trimming: 6 bases; J trimming: 6 bases; junction bases outside the gene matches: 8. DNA of the CDR3: TGCAGCGTCCTGACAGGGAGCGGTCAGCCCCAGCATTTT. Translated, it gives CSVLTGSGQPQHF.

This clonotype was detected ten times or more. The V gene is TRBV20-1, the J gene TRBJ2-7, with D perhaps TRBD1 (5 bases). Per the germline V gene, CDR1 is DFQATT and CDR2 is SNEGSKA (reference sequence). CDR3 size: 12 residues. Trimming left V 6 bases short and J 5 bases short, with 14 bases between. The CDR3 nucleotides are TGCAGTGCCCCGTTCAGGGTGCACGAGCAGTACTTC. Translation gives CSAPFRVHEQYF.

This rearrangement joins TRBV5-1 to TRBJ1-1; tentative D call: TRBD1 (5 bases). This CDR3 has 15 residues. Germline V CDR1 and CDR2: SGHRS, YFSETQ. Trimming took off 1 base at V and 4 bases at J, with 14 bases between the two ends. The CDR3, as DNA: TGCGCCAGCAGCTTGATTGCAGGGACCAGCACTGAAGCTTTCTTT. This codes for CASSLIAGTSTEAFF.

This clonotype is judged medium-sized. CDR3 residues: CATSDPPGIQGSPNTGELFF. Written as DNA, the CDR3 is TGTGCCACCAGTGACCCCCCAGGAATACAGGGGAGTCCGAACACCGGGGAGCTGTTTTTT. The V and J genes are TRBV24-1 and TRBJ2-2; 7 bases match TRBD1. The CDR3 contains 20 residues. Germline V gene sequence: CDR1 KGHDR, CDR2 SFDVKD. The ends lost 4 bases at V and 0 bases at J; junction bases unmatched: 16.

This sequence joins TRBV2 and TRBJ1-5; D may be TRBD1 (5 bases). CDR3 size: 13 residues. Germline CDR1 reads SNHLY; CDR2 reads FYNNEI. V lost 8 bases to trimming and J lost 1 base, with 9 bases between them. CDR3 amino acids: CASGTLSNQPQHF. The DNA of the CDR3 is TGTGCCAGCGGGACCTTAAGCAATCAGCCCCAGCATTTT.

By its share, this clonotype is medium-sized. This chain uses TRBV7-8 with TRBJ1-5; no clear D gene. Trimming shortened V by 1 base and J by 7 bases, and 8 bases separated the two germline ends. This CDR3 has 13 amino acids. Germline V gene data show CDR1 as SGHVS and CDR2 as FQNEAQ. The CDR3 loop is CASSLERGQPQHF. Here the CDR3 DNA reads TGTGCCAGCAGCTTAGAGAGAGGGCAGCCCCAGCATTTT.

This clonotype was found a few times. This chain joins TRBV4-3 and TRBJ1-4, with D perhaps TRBD1 (5 bases). The V gene's germline CDR1 is LGHNA and CDR2 YSLEER. There are 15 residues in the CDR3. With 0 bases removed from V and 6 bases from J, the gap between germline ends came to 11 bases. The CDR3 nucleotides read TGCGCCAGCAGCCAAGAAATAGGGGTCGATGAAAAACTGTTTTTT. This sequence encodes CASSQEIGVDEKLFF.

The rearrangement joins TRBV9 to TRBJ2-1, with TRBD2 identical over 7 bases. Losses at the gene ends were 4 bases for V and 0 bases for J; bases not matched to a gene: 13. CDR1 SGDLS and CDR2 YYNGEE come from the germline V gene. This CDR3 has 18 residues. The CDR3 loop is CASSRVLGAGSSYNEQFF. The CDR3 DNA reads as TGTGCCAGCAGCCGAGTCTTAGGAGCGGGGAGCTCCTACAATGAGCAGTTCTTC.

J is TRBJ1-1 and V is TRBV19; 7 positions match TRBD1. Trimming cost V 8 bases and J 0 bases; bases outside gene matches: 6. This CDR3 is built from 14 residues. CDR1 is LNHDA, CDR2 SQIVND, per germline (reference sequence). In DNA form, the CDR3 reads TGTGCCAGTCTCCCGACAGGGATGAACACTGAAGCTTTCTTT. The encoded protein is CASLPTGMNTEAFF. The full variable domain, rest sourced from reference TRBV19 and TRBJ1-1, is DGGITQSPKYLFRKEGQNVTLSCEQNLNHDAMYWYRQDPGQGLRLIYYSQIVNDFQKGDIAEGYSVSREKKESFPLTVTSAQKNPTAFYLCASLPTGMNTEAFFGQGTRLTVV.

J is TRBJ2-1 and V is TRBV19; the D gene is possibly TRBD2 (6 bases). This CDR3 region has 13 residues. Germline CDR1 LNHDA, CDR2 SQIVND (reference sequence). V gave up 7 bases and J gave up 6 bases, with 13 bases separating them. CDR3 sequence: CASKAGTFNEQFF. The CDR3 DNA sequence: TGTGCCAGTAAGGCGGGGACGTTCAATGAGCAGTTCTTC. The whole variable domain, remainder taken from reference TRBV19 and TRBJ2-1, is DGGITQSPKYLFRKEGQNVTLSCEQNLNHDAMYWYRQDPGQGLRLIYYSQIVNDFQKGDIAEGYSVSREKKESFPLTVTSAQKNPTAFYLCASKAGTFNEQFFGPGTRLTVL.

A remark on this clonotype: The junction differs from germline at one of its ends, possibly a read error. This chain links TRBV5-1 with TRBJ2-3, with 7 bases lining up with TRBD2. The CDR3 extends over 13 amino acids. From germline, CDR1 is SGHRS and CDR2 YFSETQ. The CDR3 DNA reads TGTGCCAGCAGCCCGGGACTAACCGGTACGCAGTATTTT. Amino acid sequence: CASSPGLTGTQYF.

This clonotype was counted a few times. The chain has TRBV6-5 and TRBJ1-6; D uncertain. CDR1 and CDR2 from the germline V gene are MNHEY and SVGAGI. V was pared by 2 bases and J by 9 bases, with 5 bases between. The length of the CDR3 is 12 residues. This CDR3 reads CASSYEGSPLHF. The CDR3 DNA reads as TGTGCCAGCAGTTACGAGGGTTCACCCCTCCACTTT.

The CDR3 DNA is TGCAGTGCAGGGAGGGGGAGAGCTTTCTTT. Amino acids: CSAGRGRAFF. The gene calls are TRBV20-1 and TRBJ1-1, with D possibly being TRBD1 (6 bases). Germline values: CDR1 DFQATT, CDR2 SNEGSKA (reference sequence). V was trimmed by 6 bases and J by 10 bases, leaving 12 bases between them. The CDR3 is 10 residues long.

In DNA, the CDR3 is TGTGCCAGCAGTGCTGGAGATAGAAAACTGTTTTTT. Amino acids: CASSAGDRKLFF. This chain uses TRBV2 with TRBJ1-4; D gene unclear. The CDR3 spans 12 residues. CDR1 is SNHLY, CDR2 FYNNEI, per germline. Trimming cost V 4 bases and J 10 bases, with 10 bases left between them.

This chain joins TRBV19 and TRBJ1-2; D unresolved. The CDR3 has 15 residues. Germline-derived CDR1 and CDR2 are LNHDA and SQIVND (reference sequence). With 6 bases removed from V and 4 bases from J, the gap between germline ends came to 18 bases. The CDR3 is CASSTLGQDFYGYTF. For the CDR3, the DNA is TGTGCCAGTAGCACCCTCGGGCAGGACTTCTATGGCTACACCTTC.

There are a few counts of this clonotype. The V and J genes are TRBV7-2 and TRBJ1-4; D is undetermined. CDR1 SGHTA and CDR2 FQGNSA come from the germline V gene. Trimming stripped 2 bases from V and 2 bases from J, with 9 bases between. This CDR3 contains 15 residues. The CDR3 DNA is TGTGCCAGCAGCTTATTGGGCAGTACTAATGAAAAACTGTTTTTT. Protein sequence: CASSLLGSTNEKLFF. Using reference TRBV7-2 and TRBJ1-4 for the parts outside the CDR3, the full variable domain is GAGVSQSPSNKVTEKGKDVELRCDPISGHTALYWYRQSLGQGLEFLIYFQGNSAPDKSGLPSDRFSAERTGGSVSTLTIQRTQQEDSAVYLCASSLLGSTNEKLFFGSGTQLSVL.

Relative to its sample, this clonotype is medium-sized. This chain's CDR3 is CATSDPRQASNEQFF. The CDR3, as DNA: TGTGCCACCAGTGATCCACGACAGGCGAGCAATGAGCAGTTCTTC. V usage is TRBV24-1 and J usage is TRBJ2-1; possible D gene TRBD1, 6 bases. From germline, CDR1 is KGHDR and CDR2 SFDVKD. V lost 3 bases and J lost 6, with 14 bases in between. The CDR3 has 15 amino acids.

The chain combines TRBV6-5 with TRBJ2-2; 8 nucleotides line up with TRBD2. Germline V lookup: CDR1 MNHEY, CDR2 SVGAGI. V lost 9 bases, J lost 7 bases, and 13 bases stayed unmatched. CDR3 length: 15 amino acids. CDR3 amino acids: CASMLMAGGVGELFF. The DNA for the CDR3 is TGTGCCAGTATGCTGATGGCGGGGGGCGTCGGGGAGCTGTTTTTT.

The gene calls are TRBV6-2 or TRBV6-3 and TRBJ1-5; D is perhaps TRBD1 (6 bases). CDR1 MNHEY and CDR2 SVGEGT come from the germline V gene. Trimming pared 0 bases from V and 0 bases from J, leaving 12 bases between. The CDR3 totals 17 residues. The CDR3 DNA reads as TGTGCCAGCAGTTACTCGCTGTTAGGGGGTAGCAATCAGCCCCAGCATTTT. As protein: CASSYSLLGGSNQPQHF.

This sequence joins TRBV5-4 and TRBJ1-6; 10 bases fit TRBD1. There are 16 residues in the CDR3. J was trimmed by 9 bases and V by 4 bases; bases with no gene match: 10. Per germline, CDR1 SGHNT and CDR2 YYREEE (reference sequence). CDR3 in DNA: TGTGCCAGCAGCACCAATCCCGGGACAGGGGTTTCACCCCTCCACTTT. Translation gives CASSTNPGTGVSPLHF. Looking up the rest from reference TRBV5-4 and TRBJ1-6 gives the full variable domain: ETGVTQSPTHLIKTRGQQVTLRCSSQSGHNTVSWYQQALGQGPQFIFQYYREEENGRGNFPPRFSGLQFPNYSSELNVNALELDDSALYLCASSTNPGTGVSPLHFGNGTRLTVT.

This clonotype was counted only a few times. In DNA, the CDR3 is TGCGCCAGCAGCTTGGCTTGGAGTAGCGGGGGCGGTCGCACAGATACGCAGTATTTT. Amino acids: CASSLAWSSGGGRTDTQYF. This rearrangement joins TRBV5-1 to TRBJ2-3; 9 bases fit TRBD2. CDR1 SGHRS and CDR2 YFSETQ come from the germline V gene. The CDR3 has 19 residues. V lost 0 bases, J lost 1 base, and 12 bases stayed unmatched.

This clonotype turned up a few times. The chain has TRBV7-6 and TRBJ1-1; D possibly corresponds to TRBD1 (6 bases). Trimming took 8 bases from V and 4 from J, leaving 14 bases between them. The CDR3 covers 13 residues. CDR1 and CDR2 (germline): SGHVS, FNYEAQ. CDR3 bases: TGTGCCAGCGGGGGGCTCGGGGGCACTGAAGCTTTCTTT. It codes for CASGGLGGTEAFF.